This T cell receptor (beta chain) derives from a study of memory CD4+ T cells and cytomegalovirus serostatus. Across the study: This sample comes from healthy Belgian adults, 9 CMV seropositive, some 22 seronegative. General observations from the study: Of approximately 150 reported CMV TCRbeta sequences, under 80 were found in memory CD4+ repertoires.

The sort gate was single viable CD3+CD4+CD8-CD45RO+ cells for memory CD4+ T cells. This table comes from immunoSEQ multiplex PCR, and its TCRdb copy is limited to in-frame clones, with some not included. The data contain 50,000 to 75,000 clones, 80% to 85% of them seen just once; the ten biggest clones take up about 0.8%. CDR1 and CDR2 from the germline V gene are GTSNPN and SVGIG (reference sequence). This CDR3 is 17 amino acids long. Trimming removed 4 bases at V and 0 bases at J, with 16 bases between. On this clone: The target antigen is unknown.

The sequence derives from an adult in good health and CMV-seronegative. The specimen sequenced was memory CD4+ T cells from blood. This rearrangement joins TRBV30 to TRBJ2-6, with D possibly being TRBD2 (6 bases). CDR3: CAWMRGRLVSGANVLTF. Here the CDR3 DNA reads TGTGCCTGGATGAGGGGCAGACTAGTCTCTGGGGCCAACGTCCTGACTTTC.